The present TCR beta chain was sequenced within a study of cytomegalovirus exposure and HLA in healthy donors. As regards this clone: The antigen remains unidentified. Relative to the germline gene, one junction end is altered; a read error may explain this.

The PCR ran on 60 Vbeta and 13 Jbeta primers. Original handling: It was a later analysis that counted 83 million or so unique TCR beta chains, of which roughly 10 million were shared. Sequencing used immunoSEQ multiplex PCR; TCRdb keeps in-frame clones, though not all of them. That table furnishes V, J and clone size, whereas the DNA furnished D and trimming. The top ten hold almost 2% of the sample, which has 150,000 or so clones, 70% to 90% seen once. Study-wide findings and caveats: In most subjects, TCR beta sequences reportedly gave accurate predictions of HLA-A and HLA-B alleles. V segments that were indistinguishable, TRBV6-2 and TRBV6-3 among them, were omitted from analysis.

In germline, CDR1 is SEHNR, CDR2 FQNEAQ (reference sequence). The CDR3 loop spans 14 amino acids. The receptor was derived from a young woman in good health and CMV-seronegative. The V gene is TRBV7-9, the J gene TRBJ2-7; 10 bases line up with TRBD1. Material for sequencing was PBMCs. CDR3 residues: CSSSLGGQGGEQYF. As DNA, the CDR3 is TGTTCCAGCAGCTTAGGCGGACAGGGGGGCGAGCAGTACTTC.